This T cell receptor (beta chain) was obtained from a study of human T cells and chemical hapten exposure. Whole-study findings and limits: Compared to controls, expanded TCRs made significantly more large clusters of similar CDR3s.

There are 15 residues in the CDR3. Germline V gene lookup returns CDR1 MGHDK and CDR2 SYGVNS. Unmatched junction bases numbered 11, after V lost 6 bases and J lost 10 bases. This clonotype was counted at least ten times. The antigen is unknown. Time point given: pre-sensitization, week 0. The treatment denotes: therapeutic diphenylcyclopropenone sensitization with weekly scalp DPC. Those who donated were patients with alopecia, 18 to 70 years of age, and suitable for DPC. TCRdb re-derived calls from the RACE reads in MiXCR, one entry per CDR3 protein. This table has some 360,000 distinct CDR3 sequences, roughly 5.3% appearing once.

This sequence originates from a woman aged 45-59 years with alopecia areata. Some clones in this sample may be carry-over from other donors' samples. This specimen was whole blood, taken in connection with sensitization to the hapten diphenylcyclopropenone (DPC). V is TRBV25-1 and J is TRBJ1-6; TRBD1 matches 8 bases. CDR3 in DNA: TGTGCCAGCAGAACCTTCGGACAGGGAGAATCACCCCTCCACTTT. Translating it yields CASRTFGQGESPLHF. The complete variable domain, with remaining parts taken from reference TRBV25-1 and TRBJ1-6, reads EADIYQTPRYLVIGTGKKITLECSQTMGHDKMYWYQQDPGMELHLIHYSYGVNSTEKGDLSSESTVSRIRTEHFPLTLESARPSHTSQYLCASRTFGQGESPLHFGNGTRLTVT.